This T cell receptor (beta chain) was captured in a study of T cell changes during pregnancy in multiple sclerosis. Germline CDR1 is SGHTA and CDR2 is FQGTGA. V was pared by 1 base and J by 4 bases, with 10 bases between. This CDR3 has 15 amino acids. This clone was seen once. Profiled with immunoSEQ multiplex PCR; TCRdb holds only in-frame clones, not every one. The table lists around 62,000 clones, around 93% of them singletons. V gene TRBV7-3 combines with J gene TRBJ1-4; D is perhaps TRBD1 (5 bases). The specimen was CD8+ T cells from peripheral blood mononuclear cells, collected in the second trimester of pregnancy. The clonotype comes from a female donor with multiple sclerosis, enrolled in a pregnancy study. CDR3 sequence (DNA): TGTGCCAGCAGCTTAATGGGGGGGGATAATGAAAAACTGTTTTTT. This codes for CASSLMGGDNEKLFF.